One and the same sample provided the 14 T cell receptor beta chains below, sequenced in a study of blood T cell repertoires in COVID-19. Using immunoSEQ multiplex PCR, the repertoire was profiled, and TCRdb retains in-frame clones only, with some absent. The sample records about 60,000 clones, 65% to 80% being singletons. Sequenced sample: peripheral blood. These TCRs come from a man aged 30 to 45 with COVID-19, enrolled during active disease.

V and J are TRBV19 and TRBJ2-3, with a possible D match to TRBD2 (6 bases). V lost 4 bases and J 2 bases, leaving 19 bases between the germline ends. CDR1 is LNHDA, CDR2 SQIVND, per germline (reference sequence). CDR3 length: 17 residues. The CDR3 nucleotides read TGTGCCAGTAGTAAGAGTTCCCTGGGAGGACTCACAGATACGCAGTATTTT. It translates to CASSKSSLGGLTDTQYF. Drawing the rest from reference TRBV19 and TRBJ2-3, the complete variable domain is DGGITQSPKYLFRKEGQNVTLSCEQNLNHDAMYWYRQDPGQGLRLIYYSQIVNDFQKGDIAEGYSVSREKKESFPLTVTSAQKNPTAFYLCASSKSSLGGLTDTQYFGPGTRLTVL.

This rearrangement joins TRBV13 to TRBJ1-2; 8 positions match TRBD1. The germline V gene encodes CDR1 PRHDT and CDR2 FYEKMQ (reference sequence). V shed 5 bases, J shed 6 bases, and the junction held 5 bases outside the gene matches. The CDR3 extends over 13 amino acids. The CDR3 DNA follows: TGTGCCAGCAGCCCCAGGGGGCCTGATGGCTACACCTTC. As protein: CASSPRGPDGYTF. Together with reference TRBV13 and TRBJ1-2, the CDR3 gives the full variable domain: AAGVIQSPRHLIKEKRETATLKCYPIPRHDTVYWYQQGPGQDPQFLISFYEKMQSDKGSIPDRFSAQQFSDYHSELNMSSLELGDSALYFCASSPRGPDGYTFGSGTRLTVV.

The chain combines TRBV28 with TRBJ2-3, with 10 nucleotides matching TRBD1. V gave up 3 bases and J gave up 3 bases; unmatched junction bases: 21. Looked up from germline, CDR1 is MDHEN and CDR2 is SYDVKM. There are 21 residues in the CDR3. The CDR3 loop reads CASSFPRTLIWDRGETDTQYF. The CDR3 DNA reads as TGTGCCAGCAGTTTCCCCCGCACCTTAATATGGGACAGGGGAGAGACAGATACGCAGTATTTT.

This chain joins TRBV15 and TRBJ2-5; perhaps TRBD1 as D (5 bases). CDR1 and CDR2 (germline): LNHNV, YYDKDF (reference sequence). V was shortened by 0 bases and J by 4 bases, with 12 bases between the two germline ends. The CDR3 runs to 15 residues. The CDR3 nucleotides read TGTGCCACCAGCAGAGAGGGCCAGGGCAGAGAGACCCAGTACTTC. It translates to CATSREGQGRETQYF.

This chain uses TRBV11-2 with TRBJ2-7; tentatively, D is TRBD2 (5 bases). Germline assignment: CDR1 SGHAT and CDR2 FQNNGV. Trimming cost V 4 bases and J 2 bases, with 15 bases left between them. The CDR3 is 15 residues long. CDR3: CASSSALGVTYEQYF. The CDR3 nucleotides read TGTGCCAGCAGCTCCGCCCTCGGGGTAACCTACGAGCAGTACTTC.

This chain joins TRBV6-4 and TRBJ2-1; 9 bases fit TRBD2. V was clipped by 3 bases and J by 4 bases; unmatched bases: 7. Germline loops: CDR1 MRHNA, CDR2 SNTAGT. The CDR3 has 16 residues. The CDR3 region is CASSDGGGASYNEQFF. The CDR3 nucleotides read TGTGCCAGCAGTGATGGCGGGGGGGCCTCGTACAATGAGCAGTTCTTC.

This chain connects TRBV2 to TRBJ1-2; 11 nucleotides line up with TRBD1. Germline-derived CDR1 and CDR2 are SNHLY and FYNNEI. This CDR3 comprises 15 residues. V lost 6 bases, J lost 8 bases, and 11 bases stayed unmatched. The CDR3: CASSESGQGVGGYTF. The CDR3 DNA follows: TGTGCCAGCAGCGAGTCGGGACAGGGGGTTGGGGGCTACACCTTC.

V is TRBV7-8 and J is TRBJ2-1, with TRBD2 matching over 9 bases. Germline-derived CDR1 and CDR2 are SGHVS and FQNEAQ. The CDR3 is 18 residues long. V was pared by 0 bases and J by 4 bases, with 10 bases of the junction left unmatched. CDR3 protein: CASSLASRAGGHYNEQFF. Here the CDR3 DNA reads TGTGCCAGCAGCTTAGCGTCGCGCGCGGGGGGGCATTACAATGAGCAGTTCTTC.

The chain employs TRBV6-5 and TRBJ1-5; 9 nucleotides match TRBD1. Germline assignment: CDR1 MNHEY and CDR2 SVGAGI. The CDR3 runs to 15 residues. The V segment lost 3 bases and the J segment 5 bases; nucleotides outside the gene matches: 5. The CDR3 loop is CASSYTGGYDQPQHF. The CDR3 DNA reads TGTGCCAGCAGTTATACAGGGGGCTATGATCAGCCCCAGCATTTT.

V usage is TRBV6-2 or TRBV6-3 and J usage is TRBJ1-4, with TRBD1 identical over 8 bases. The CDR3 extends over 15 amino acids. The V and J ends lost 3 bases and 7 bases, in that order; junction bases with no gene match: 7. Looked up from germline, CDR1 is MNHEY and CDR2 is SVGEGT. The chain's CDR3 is CASSYPGQVGEKLFF. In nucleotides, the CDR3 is TGTGCCAGCAGTTATCCGGGACAGGTCGGTGAAAAACTGTTTTTT.

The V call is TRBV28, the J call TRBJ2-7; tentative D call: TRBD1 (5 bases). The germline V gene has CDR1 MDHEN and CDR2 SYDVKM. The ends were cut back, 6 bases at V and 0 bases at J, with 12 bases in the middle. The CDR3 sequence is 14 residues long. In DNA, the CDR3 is TGTGCCAGCAGCTTACAGGTCAGCTCCTACGAGCAGTACTTC. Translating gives CASSLQVSSYEQYF. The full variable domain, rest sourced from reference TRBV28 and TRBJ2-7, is DVKVTQSSRYLVKRTGEKVFLECVQDMDHENMFWYRQDPGLGLRLIYFSYDVKMKEKGDIPEGYSVSREKKERFSLILESASTNQTSMYLCASSLQVSSYEQYFGPGTRLTVT.

CDR3 residues: CASSLGQGPGNTIYF. In DNA form, the CDR3 reads TGTGCCAGCAGTCTGGGACAGGGTCCTGGAAACACCATATATTTT. V usage is TRBV7-6 and J usage is TRBJ1-3, with TRBD1 identical over 9 bases. V trimming: 6 bases; J trimming: 2 bases; junction bases outside the gene matches: 5. CDR1 and CDR2 (germline): SGHVS, FNYEAQ. This CDR3 spans 15 amino acids.

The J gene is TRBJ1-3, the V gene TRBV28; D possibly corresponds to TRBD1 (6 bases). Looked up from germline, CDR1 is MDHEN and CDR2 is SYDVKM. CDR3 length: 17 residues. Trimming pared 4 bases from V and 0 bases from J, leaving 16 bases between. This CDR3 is CASSSPSTGISGNTIYF. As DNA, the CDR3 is TGTGCCAGCAGTTCTCCATCGACAGGAATCTCTGGAAACACCATATATTTT.

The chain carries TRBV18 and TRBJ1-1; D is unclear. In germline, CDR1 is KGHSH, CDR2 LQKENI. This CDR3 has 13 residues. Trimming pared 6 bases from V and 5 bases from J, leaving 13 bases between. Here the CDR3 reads CASSTADTTEAFF. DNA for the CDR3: TGTGCCAGCTCCACCGCTGACACAACTGAAGCTTTCTTT.